These T cell receptor beta chains were read from a single sample in a study of shared clonotypes between healthy human individuals. Assay: immunoSEQ multiplex PCR; the TCRdb copy retains only in-frame clones and omits some. The sample includes about 2.1 million clones, 90% to 95% of them seen just once. Sequenced sample: naive CD8+ T cells from PBMCs. Source of these receptors: a man younger than 30 in good health. Some clones in this sample may be carry-over from other donors' samples. The CDR3 runs from the conserved cysteine through the conserved F or W. Fields, in order: D gene, J gene, V gene, clone size, CDR3 protein, CDR3 DNA. A D gene is named only where the DNA matches it firmly. The size entry is marked missing in some rows and otherwise reads once, few, many or a size class.

. TRBJ2-2 TRBV7-6 . CASSFGAGGTGELFF TGTGCCAGCAGCTTTGGCGCGGGTGGTACCGGGGAGCTGTTTTTT
TRBD1 TRBJ1-1 TRBV19 . CASSIGQGNEAFF TGTGCCAGTAGTATAGGACAGGGAAATGAAGCTTTCTTT
. TRBJ2-5 TRBV14 . CASSLGETQYF TGTGCCAGCAGCCTGGGGGAGACCCAGTACTTC
. TRBJ2-1 TRBV9 . CASSAEGRTLNEQFF TGTGCCAGCAGCGCCGAGGGACGGACCCTCAATGAGCAGTTCTTC
TRBD1 TRBJ2-3 TRBV27 . CASSPTGAVADTQYF TGTGCCAGCAGTCCGACAGGGGCGGTTGCAGATACGCAGTATTTT
TRBD2 TRBJ2-7 TRBV29-1 . CSVEEVGRLAGGSYEQYF TGCAGCGTTGAAGAAGTGGGGAGACTAGCGGGAGGCTCCTACGAGCAGTACTTC
. TRBJ1-2 TRBV9 . CASRGEARYGYTF TGTGCCAGCAGGGGGGAGGCGAGATATGGCTACACCTTC
TRBD2 TRBJ2-5 TRBV7-8 once CASSEKASGRGGVTQYF TGTGCCAGCAGCGAAAAGGCTAGCGGGAGAGGAGGAGTGACCCAGTACTTC
. TRBJ2-7 TRBV10-3 . CAIRGRDSYEQYF TGTGCCATCAGGGGACGGGACTCCTACGAGCAGTACTTC
. TRBJ2-2 TRBV7-9 once CASSWGNPRTGELFF TGTGCCAGCAGTTGGGGGAACCCCCGAACCGGGGAGCTGTTTTTT
. TRBJ1-1 TRBV25-1 . CASSDHRTEAFF TGTGCCAGCAGTGATCATCGAACTGAAGCTTTCTTT
. TRBJ2-1 TRBV4-1 once CASSQGWGDGDSYNEQFF TGCGCCAGCAGCCAGGGTTGGGGGGACGGGGACTCCTACAATGAGCAGTTCTTC
. TRBJ2-1 TRBV4-1 . CASSQGRVAKVF TGCGCCAGCAGCCAAGGAAGAGTAGCCAAGGTCTTC
. TRBJ1-2 TRBV25-1 . CATSMELNYGYTF TGTGCCACTAGTATGGAGCTCAACTATGGCTACACCTTC
. TRBJ1-4 TRBV9 . CASSLTGSTNEKLFF TGTGCCAGCAGCCTTACAGGGTCAACTAATGAAAAACTGTTTTTT
TRBD2 TRBJ2-3 TRBV29-1 . CSVGGRLTSGRARGTDTQYF TGCAGCGTTGGGGGGCGACTGACTAGCGGGAGGGCCAGAGGCACAGATACGCAGTATTTT
TRBD1 TRBJ2-5 TRBV27 once CASQDRGEEETQYF TGTGCCAGCCAAGACAGGGGTGAAGAAGAGACCCAGTACTTC
. TRBJ1-5 TRBV27 . CASSFSGFNQPQHF TGTGCCAGCAGTTTCTCGGGATTCAATCAGCCCCAGCATTTT
. TRBJ1-2 TRBV9 . CASSVEGVPKLYGYTF TGTGCCAGCAGCGTAGAAGGGGTCCCGAAATTATATGGCTACACCTTC
. TRBJ1-5 TRBV9 . CASSVDGAGQPQHF TGTGCCAGCAGCGTAGATGGGGCGGGTCAGCCCCAGCATTTT
TRBD1 TRBJ2-7 TRBV19 . CASRHEDRASNEQYF TGTGCCAGTAGACATGAGGACAGGGCTTCTAACGAGCAGTACTTC
. TRBJ2-3 TRBV27 . CASSLSSYLNTQYF TGTGCCAGCAGTTTATCCTCCTACTTGAATACGCAGTATTTT
. TRBJ2-1 TRBV11-2 . CASSPIPGNEQFF TGTGCCAGCAGCCCAATTCCAGGAAATGAGCAGTTCTTC
. TRBJ2-7 TRBV4-2 . CASSQVLQQTSYEQYF TGTGCCAGCAGCCAAGTCCTACAGCAGACCTCCTACGAGCAGTACTTC
TRBD1 TRBJ2-7 TRBV13 . CASSSRTGNYEQYF TGTGCCAGCAGCTCCCGGACAGGGAATTACGAGCAGTACTTC
. TRBJ2-1 TRBV30 . CAWNFARAYNEQFF TGTGCCTGGAATTTCGCGAGAGCCTACAATGAGCAGTTCTTC
. TRBJ2-2 TRBV28 . CASSLWSRLRAGELFF .
TRBD2 TRBJ2-1 TRBV11-2 . CASSRSGAYNEQFF TGTGCCAGCAGCCGTAGCGGGGCCTACAATGAGCAGTTCTTC
. TRBJ1-5 TRBV19 few CASSRGTQPQHF TGTGCCAGTAGTAGGGGGACTCAACCCCAGCATTTT
TRBD1 TRBJ2-3 TRBV15 . CATSTRDRGADTQYF TGTGCCACCAGCACCAGAGACAGGGGGGCAGATACGCAGTATTTT
TRBD2 TRBJ2-1 TRBV7-6 . CASSPWVTSGSDYNEQFF TGTGCCAGCAGCCCCTGGGTGACTAGCGGGAGCGACTACAATGAGCAGTTCTTC
. TRBJ2-2 TRBV5-1 . CASSLTASNTGELFF TGCGCCAGCAGCTTGACAGCGTCGAACACCGGGGAGCTGTTTTTT
. TRBJ2-7 TRBV5-1 once CASSLTPSYEQYF TGCGCCAGCAGCTTAACACCTTCCTACGAGCAGTACTTC
. TRBJ1-1 TRBV10-3 . CAISEWGSGDTEAFF TGTGCCATCAGTGAGTGGGGGTCCGGGGACACTGAAGCTTTCTTT
TRBD1 TRBJ2-7 TRBV5-8 once CASSLRQGSNEQYF TGTGCCAGCAGCCTGAGACAGGGATCCAACGAGCAGTACTTC
. TRBJ2-7 TRBV9 . CASSVGGSTNEQYF TGTGCCAGCAGCGTAGGTGGTAGCACCAACGAGCAGTACTTC
. TRBJ1-2 TRBV7-9 few CASSLGTSNYGYTF TGTGCCAGCAGCTTAGGGACCTCTAACTATGGCTACACCTTC
. TRBJ2-1 TRBV6-5 once CASSYSETANNEQFF TGTGCCAGCAGTTACTCTGAGACAGCGAACAATGAGCAGTTCTTC
. TRBJ2-7 TRBV7-9 . CASSPRTSYEQYF TGTGCCAGCAGCCCCCGGACCAGCTACGAGCAGTACTTC
TRBD1 TRBJ2-7 TRBV28 . CASSSHDRAIANYEQYF TGTGCCAGCAGTTCCCACGACAGGGCGATTGCCAACTACGAGCAGTACTTC
. TRBJ2-7 TRBV19 . CASSFRRSSYEQYF TGTGCCAGTAGCTTCAGAAGGAGCTCCTACGAGCAGTACTTC
. TRBJ2-3 TRBV27 . CASSLLVGATDTQYF TGTGCCAGCAGTTTATTGGTTGGGGCCACAGATACGCAGTATTTT
TRBD2 TRBJ2-1 TRBV4-2 . CASSQGAGLAVNEQFF TGTGCCAGCAGCCAAGGGGCGGGACTAGCGGTTAATGAGCAGTTCTTC
. TRBJ2-4 TRBV27 . CASTLRVGNIQYF TGTGCCAGCACACTAAGGGTCGGGAACATTCAGTACTTC
TRBD2 TRBJ2-5 TRBV4-3 . CASSQDPASGAETQYF TGCGCCAGCAGCCAAGATCCTGCTAGCGGGGCTGAGACCCAGTACTTC
. TRBJ2-1 TRBV19 once CASRGRPNNEQFF TGTGCCAGTAGAGGCAGGCCCAACAATGAGCAGTTCTTC
. TRBJ2-1 TRBV27 . CASSPPGAAREQFF TGTGCCAGCAGCCCCCCAGGGGCGGCCCGAGAGCAGTTCTTC
. TRBJ2-5 TRBV9 . CASSEFHGETQYF TGTGCCAGCAGCGAATTCCACGGGGAGACCCAGTACTTC
. TRBJ2-3 TRBV7-7 . CASSSSSGDTQYF TGTGCCAGCAGCTCGTCCTCCGGGGATACGCAGTATTTT
. TRBJ1-5 TRBV19 . CASSIGQSNQPQHF TGTGCCAGTAGTATCGGACAGAGCAATCAGCCCCAGCATTTT
TRBD1 TRBJ1-2 TRBV4-3 . CASSQDRGLGYGYTF TGCGCCAGCAGCCAAGACAGGGGGCTAGGCTATGGCTACACCTTC
TRBD2 TRBJ2-1 TRBV28 . CASSLGLAGSYNEQFF TGTGCCAGCAGTTTGGGGCTAGCGGGAAGTTACAATGAGCAGTTCTTC
TRBD2 TRBJ2-7 TRBV15 . CATSRGLAGVDYEQYF TGTGCCACCAGCAGAGGCCTAGCGGGAGTTGACTACGAGCAGTACTTC